The T cell receptor (beta chain) described here comes from a study of shared clonotypes between healthy human individuals. Findings and limits, study-wide: Generation of non-shared clonotypes was less probable than generation of clonotypes shared by all four donors. Shared clonotypes: approximately 4.5% naive CD4, 3.5% to 4% naive CD8, 2% to 2.5% memory CD4, 0.4% memory CD8.

Naive CD4+ cells were CD45RA-selected; the remaining cells were memory. When replicate PCRs were run on sorted subsets, they used approximately 210 ng DNA, tens of thousands of T cell genomes. Using immunoSEQ multiplex PCR, the repertoire was profiled, and TCRdb retains in-frame clones only, with some absent. The sample has 2 million to 2.5 million clones; 90% to 95% are singletons. As concerns this clone: The antigen remains undetermined.

In germline, CDR1 is SGHRS, CDR2 YFSETQ. The CDR3 extends over 14 amino acids. V was shortened by 0 bases and J by 6 bases, with 9 bases between the two germline ends. Sequences were obtained from naive CD4+ T cells from PBMCs. The subset was: CD45RA+ positively selected. The receptor was derived from a man aged 18 to 29 in good health. Some clones in this sample may be carry-over from other donors' samples. V usage is TRBV5-1 and J usage is TRBJ1-4; tentative D call: TRBD1 (5 bases). CDR3: CASSLGGEDEKLFF. CDR3 nucleotide sequence: TGCGCCAGCAGCTTGGGAGGGGAGGATGAAAAACTGTTTTTT.